This TCR beta chain is drawn from a study of cytomegalovirus exposure and HLA in healthy donors. Looking at the study overall: The approximately 710 first-cohort repertoires and the 110 or so validation repertoires shared the same platform, a later analysis reported. Whole-study findings and limits: Reportedly, cytomegalovirus status was diagnosed with high sensitivity and specificity. Rarity held for most TCR sequences, but there were some public TCRs that occurred in many donors.

Clones were sequenced by immunoSEQ multiplex PCR, and TCRdb holds only the in-frame ones, with some missing. The sample consists of over 150,000 clones, around 84% of them appearing once. The germline CDR1 and CDR2 sequences are LNHDA and SQIVND (reference sequence). The CDR3 spans 13 residues. As to this clone: Its cognate antigen is unknown. At one boundary the junction diverges from the germline segment, which might be a read error.

V gene TRBV19 combines with J gene TRBJ1-1; D uncertain. This clonotype was obtained from a human donor in good health. Sequencing used PBMCs. The DNA for the CDR3 is TGTGCCAGTAGTACTGGACTCCTCTCCTTTTTTATTTTT. Amino acid sequence: CASSTGLLSFFIF. The whole variable domain, remainder taken from reference TRBV19 and TRBJ1-1, is DGGITQSPKYLFRKEGQNVTLSCEQNLNHDAMYWYRQDPGQGLRLIYYSQIVNDFQKGDIAEGYSVSREKKESFPLTVTSAQKNPTAFYLCASSTGLLSFFIFGQGTRLTVV.